This TCR beta chain was captured in a study of OX40 agonist ivuxolimab in advanced cancers. In the study overall: Ivuxolimab, an agonist antibody against OX40 (CD134), was given to patients. Study results and limitations: Averaging showed that CD8+ T cells had more expanded clones than CD4+ did. The work left the antigen specificity of expanded peripheral T cells undetermined.

V dropped 4 bases and J dropped 5; count of bases not matched to a gene: 10. This CDR3 contains 15 residues. CDR1 LGHNA and CDR2 YNFKEQ come from the germline V gene. Here immunoSEQ multiplex PCR was the method, and the copy in TCRdb shows in-frame clones only, minus some. Of some 24,000 clones listed, around 73% were seen once; the top ten hold over 1.1%. On this clone: Its antigen is not known.

The chain links TRBV4-2 to TRBJ2-5; 7 nucleotides align to TRBD1. The clonotype comes from an adult with an advanced solid tumor such as melanoma, head and neck, liver or kidney cancer. The material was CD4+ or CD8+ T cells sorted from blood, obtained in a trial of the OX40 agonist ivuxolimab. CDR3 loop: CASSPSTQGQETQYF. The CDR3 DNA is TGTGCCAGCAGCCCCTCTACACAGGGGCAGGAGACCCAGTACTTC.